This T cell receptor beta chain was found in a study of cytotoxic CD8 clonotypes in ibrutinib-treated CLL. Study-wide background: Of a cohort that held about a dozen relapsed/refractory and roughly 14 treatment-naive patients, roughly 18 were IGHV unmutated. Collecting the response samples happened after a median 12 months of treatment, with a range of 6 to 36.

Notes on the study in general: Clonality increased at ibrutinib response, then returned toward baseline at progression.

Points on this clone: Its cognate antigen is unknown.

Genomic DNA (around 2 micrograms) was obtained from cryopreserved PBMCs for construction of TCR beta libraries. Germline values: CDR1 MGHDK, CDR2 SYGVNS. The CDR3 is 14 amino acids. Losses at the gene ends were 2 bases for V and 4 bases for J; bases not matched to a gene: 2. The repertoire was sequenced with immunoSEQ multiplex PCR; TCRdb's copy has only in-frame clones and lacks some. In the table there are roughly 330,000 clones, around 66% of which are singletons. This specimen was PBMCs, taken after 36 months of ibrutinib treatment. V and J are TRBV25-1 and TRBJ1-3; 7 bases line up with TRBD1. The sequence was obtained from a human donor with chronic lymphocytic leukemia. CDR3 sequence: CASSEPGQGNTIYF. DNA of the CDR3: TGTGCCAGCAGTGAACCGGGACAGGGAAACACCATATATTTT.